The present TCR beta chain was sequenced within a study of shared clonotypes between healthy human individuals. Study-level background: Plates per donor: three CD4 naive, three CD4 memory, two CD8 naive, one CD8 memory. Whole-study results and caveats: Blood was the sole source, and tissue repertoires probably differ.

Assay runs were performed at deep level. Repertoires were generated with immunoSEQ multiplex PCR, while TCRdb's copy carries only in-frame clones and drops some. The table has hundreds of thousands of clones, 74% seen once; the top ten hold 9% to 12%. A note on this clone: Its matching antigen is unknown.

Each of the donors was a healthy adult who was HIV-negative and had not had a recent acute infection or vaccination. The sequence derives from a man aged 25 to 40 in good health. The specimen was memory CD4+ T cells sorted from blood. Indicated subset: CD45RA-negative fraction.

CDR3 bases: TGTGCCAGTAGTAGTACAGTCCCTGGGGCCAACGTCCTGACTTTC. Its translation: CASSSTVPGANVLTF. The J gene is TRBJ2-6, the V gene TRBV19; the D is unclear. V was cut by 4 bases and J by 2 bases, with 9 bases left in between. CDR1 LNHDA and CDR2 SQIVND come from the germline V gene (reference sequence). The CDR3 covers 15 residues.